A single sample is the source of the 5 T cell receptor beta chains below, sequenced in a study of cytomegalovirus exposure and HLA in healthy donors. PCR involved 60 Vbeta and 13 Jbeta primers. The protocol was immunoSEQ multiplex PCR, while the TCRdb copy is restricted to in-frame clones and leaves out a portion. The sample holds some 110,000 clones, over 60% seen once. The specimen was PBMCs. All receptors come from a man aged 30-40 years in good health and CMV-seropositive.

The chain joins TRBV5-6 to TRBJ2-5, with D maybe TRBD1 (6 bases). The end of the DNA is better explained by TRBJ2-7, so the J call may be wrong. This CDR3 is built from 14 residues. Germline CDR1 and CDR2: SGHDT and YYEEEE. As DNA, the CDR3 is TGTGCCAGCAGCTCCCGGACAGATTCCTACGAGCAGTACTTC. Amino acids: CASSSRTDSYEQYF.

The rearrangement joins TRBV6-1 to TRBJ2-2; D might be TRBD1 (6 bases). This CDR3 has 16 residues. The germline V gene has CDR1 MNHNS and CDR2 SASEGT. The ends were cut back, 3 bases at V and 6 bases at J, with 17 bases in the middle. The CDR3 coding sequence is TGTGCCAGCAGTGATGGACAGAAACCGGTTCCCGGGGAGCTGTTTTTT. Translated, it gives CASSDGQKPVPGELFF.

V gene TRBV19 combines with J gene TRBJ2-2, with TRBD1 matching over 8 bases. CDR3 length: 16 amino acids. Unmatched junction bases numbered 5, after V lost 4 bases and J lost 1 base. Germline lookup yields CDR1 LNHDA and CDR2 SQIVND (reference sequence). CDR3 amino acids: CASSSPGTGNTGELFF. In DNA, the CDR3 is TGTGCCAGTAGTAGCCCCGGGACAGGGAACACCGGGGAGCTGTTTTTT.

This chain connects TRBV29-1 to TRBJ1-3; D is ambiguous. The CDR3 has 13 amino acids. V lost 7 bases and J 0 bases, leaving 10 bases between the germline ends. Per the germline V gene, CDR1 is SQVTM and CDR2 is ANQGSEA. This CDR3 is CSALRDSGNTIYF. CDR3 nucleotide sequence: TGCAGCGCCCTGAGGGACTCTGGAAACACCATATATTTT.

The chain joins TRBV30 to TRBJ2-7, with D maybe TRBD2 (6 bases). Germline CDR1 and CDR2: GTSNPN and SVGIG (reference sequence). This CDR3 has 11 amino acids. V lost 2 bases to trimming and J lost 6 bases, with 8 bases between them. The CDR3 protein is CAWSRGIEQYF. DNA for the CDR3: TGTGCCTGGAGTCGGGGGATCGAGCAGTACTTC.